These T cell receptor beta chains were read from a single sample in a study of a mutant IDH1 vaccine in newly diagnosed glioma. Profiling relied on immunoSEQ multiplex PCR, and the TCRdb table lists in-frame clones only, not all of them. The table shows about 16,000 clones, with roughly 80% occurring only once. This material consisted of PBMCs, taken from a glioma patient treated with radiotherapy, temozolomide or both. The receptors come from a man aged 35-49 years with glioma. Each CDR3 is given with its conserved first and last residue. D genes are given only for firm matches. Size tells how often a clone was seen (once, few, many) or the class of an expanded clone, and some rows leave it out.

V gene	CDR3 length	D gene	clone size	J gene	CDR3 DNA	CDR3 protein
TRBV29-1	13	TRBD2	NA	TRBJ2-1	TGCAGCGAGCGGGAGGGCCTATTGAATGAGCAGTTCTTC	CSEREGLLNEQFF
TRBV13	16	TRBD1	NA	TRBJ2-2	TGTGCCAGCAGCCCCTGGGGACAGGGGGACACCGGGGAGCTGTTTTTT	CASSPWGQGDTGELFF
TRBV15	16	TRBD2	NA	TRBJ2-1	TGTGCCACCAGCAGGACCGGACTAGCGCCTCACAATGAGCAGTTCTTC	CATSRTGLAPHNEQFF
TRBV27	13	NA	NA	TRBJ2-7	TGTGCCAGCATTGGGTTGAGCTCCTACGAGCAGTACTTC	CASIGLSSYEQYF
TRBV7-2	14	NA	NA	TRBJ2-2	TGTGCCAGCAGCTTAAGGCTAGGATCCGGGGAGCTGTTTTTT	CASSLRLGSGELFF
TRBV15	17	NA	once	TRBJ1-5	TGTGCCACCAGCAGATCACCCAAAAGGCAGAAGAATCAGCCCCAGCATTTT	CATSRSPKRQKNQPQHF
TRBV13	18	TRBD2	NA	TRBJ2-1	TGTGCCAGCAGTCTCGCTAGCGGGAGCTACGAGTCCTACAATGAGCAGTTCTTC	CASSLASGSYESYNEQFF
TRBV11-3	16	TRBD1	NA	TRBJ1-1	TGTGCCAGCAGCCCGACAGGGGCCCTAACTGTCGCTGAAGCTTTCTTT	CASSPTGALTVAEAFF
TRBV5-1	15	TRBD1	NA	TRBJ2-2	TGCGCCAGCAGCTTCGGGACAGCGAACACCGGGGAGCTGTTTTTT	CASSFGTANTGELFF
TRBV25-1	16	NA	NA	TRBJ2-2	TGTGCCAGCAGTGCCATCAATTACAAGAACACCGGGGAGCTGTTTTTT	CASSAINYKNTGELFF
TRBV5-1	17	TRBD2	NA	TRBJ2-7	TGCGCCAGCAGCCCGGGACTAGCGGGAGTCGGTGGAGACGAGCAGTACTTC	CASSPGLAGVGGDEQYF
TRBV9	16	TRBD1	few	TRBJ1-2	TGTGCCAGCAGCGCCAGTGGGACAGGGGGCTATAATGGCTACACCTTC	CASSASGTGGYNGYTF
TRBV5-1	13	NA	NA	TRBJ2-7	TGCGCCAGCAGCTTGGCCTGGAGCCTTGAGCAGTACTTC	CASSLAWSLEQYF
TRBV7-9	16	NA	NA	TRBJ2-1	TGTGCCAGCAGCCCGAACCAAGGATGGCTGTCGAATGAGCAGTTCTTC	CASSPNQGWLSNEQFF
TRBV5-1	14	NA	NA	TRBJ2-5	TGCGCCAGCAGCTTCTTGACAAAGCAGGAGACCCAGTACTTC	CASSFLTKQETQYF
TRBV28	14	TRBD2	NA	TRBJ2-1	TGTGCCAGCAGTCCCCACGCGGGGGACAATGAGCAGTTCTTC	CASSPHAGDNEQFF
TRBV11-2	14	NA	NA	TRBJ1-1	TGTGCCAGCAGCTTATCGGGGGGATCCACTGAAGCTTTCTTT	CASSLSGGSTEAFF
TRBV5-4	16	TRBD2	NA	TRBJ2-3	TGTGCCAGCAGCGGACAGCGGGAGGGCCTGTCAGATACGCAGTATTTT	CASSGQREGLSDTQYF
TRBV11-2	16	TRBD2	NA	TRBJ2-3	TGTGCCAGCAGCTTAGTCGCGGGAGGGCCAAGAGATACGCAGTATTTT	CASSLVAGGPRDTQYF
TRBV9	15	NA	NA	TRBJ1-2	TGTGCCAGCAGCGTAGCCCCCCTTGGGGACTATGGCTACACCTTC	CASSVAPLGDYGYTF
TRBV7-2	14	NA	few	TRBJ1-2	TGTGCCAGCAGAACAGGGCCAGCTAACTATGGCTACACCTTC	CASRTGPANYGYTF
TRBV10-1	14	NA	NA	TRBJ2-3	TGCGCCAGCAGTGTTTCAGGAATCACAGATACGCAGTATTTT	CASSVSGITDTQYF
TRBV7-2	19	TRBD2	NA	TRBJ2-1	TGTGCCAGCAGCTTAAACCCGGGACTAGCGGGAGGGGGGCACAATGAGCAGTTCTTC	CASSLNPGLAGGGHNEQFF
TRBV14	15	NA	few	TRBJ2-7	TGTGCCAGCAGTTTCAGGGGGGCGTGGGGCTACGAGCAGTACTTC	CASSFRGAWGYEQYF
TRBV5-1	17	NA	NA	TRBJ1-3	TGCGCCAGCAGCCTCCAACTAGGGGGTATCTCTGGAAACACCATATATTTT	CASSLQLGGISGNTIYF
TRBV19	12	NA	NA	TRBJ2-1	TGTGCCAGTGCAATCCGGGACTTTGAGCAGTTCTTC	CASAIRDFEQFF
TRBV6-5	12	NA	NA	TRBJ1-1	TGTGCCAGCAGTGCGCTATCCGAGGGAGCTTTCTTT	CASSALSEGAFF
TRBV2	14	TRBD2	NA	TRBJ2-1	TGTGCCACCGCCCGGGCTAGCGGGATGAATGAGCAGTTCTTC	CATARASGMNEQFF
TRBV6-5	14	NA	NA	TRBJ2-3	TGTGCCAGCAGTTACACATTAGGGCAAGATACGCAGTATTTT	CASSYTLGQDTQYF
TRBV15	15	NA	NA	TRBJ1-2	TGTGCCACCAGCAGAGAAATCGGGGGTTGGAAAGGCTACACCTTC	CATSREIGGWKGYTF
TRBV15	15	TRBD2	NA	TRBJ2-3	TGTGCCACCAGCAGAGACCGGACTAGCGGGAGTACGCAGTATTTT	CATSRDRTSGSTQYF
TRBV5-1	15	TRBD2	NA	TRBJ2-1	TGCGCCAGCAGCTTGGGCCTAGCGGGAGCATCTGAGCAGTTCTTC	CASSLGLAGASEQFF
TRBV4-3	15	NA	NA	TRBJ1-2	TGCGCCAGCAGCCAAGATCGGGATTTTAACTATGGCTACACCTTC	CASSQDRDFNYGYTF
TRBV9	16	TRBD2	NA	TRBJ2-1	TGTGCCAGCAGCCCCCTAGCGGGAGTGGGTTACAATGAGCAGTTCTTC	CASSPLAGVGYNEQFF
TRBV21-1	17	NA	NA	TRBJ2-2	TGTGCCAGCAGCCCCCGGGGAGGGGGACACGACACCGGGGAGCTGTTTTTT	CASSPRGGGHDTGELFF
TRBV5-1	15	NA	NA	TRBJ1-1	TGCGCCAGCAGCCTTGCCCCGGGAATCGGGACTGAAGCTTTCTTT	CASSLAPGIGTEAFF
TRBV7-2	15	NA	NA	TRBJ2-3	TGTGCCAGCAGCTTAGTTGCGGGAAGGCCAGATACGCAGTATTTT	CASSLVAGRPDTQYF
TRBV19	15	TRBD2	few	TRBJ2-1	TGTGCCAGTATTGGCCTAGCGGGCTCCTACAATGAGCAGTTCTTC	CASIGLAGSYNEQFF
TRBV5-6	16	TRBD1	once	TRBJ1-2	TGTGCCAGCAGCCCCGATGCAGGGGGATCTAACTATGGCTACACCTTC	CASSPDAGGSNYGYTF
TRBV10-3	14	TRBD2	few	TRBJ2-5	TGTGCCATCAGCTTAGGACTAGCGCAAGAGACCCAGTACTTC	CAISLGLAQETQYF